The 23 T cell receptor beta chains reported below all come from one sample, sequenced in a study of OX40 agonist ivuxolimab in advanced cancers. This table comes from immunoSEQ multiplex PCR, and its TCRdb copy is limited to in-frame clones, with some not included. The sample carries 30,000 to 40,000 clones, around 90% recorded once. Material: CD4+ or CD8+ T cells sorted from blood, obtained in a trial of the OX40 agonist ivuxolimab. The receptor set was obtained from an adult with an advanced solid tumor such as melanoma, head and neck, liver or kidney cancer.

With regard to this clone: The sample has other DNA sequences that encode this CDR3 too. The chain links TRBV30 to TRBJ1-2, with TRBD1 as a possible D gene (5 bases). Trimming stripped 0 bases from V and 4 bases from J, with 6 bases between. Germline values: CDR1 GTSNPN, CDR2 SVGIG (reference sequence). CDR3 size: 12 residues. The CDR3, as DNA: TGTGCCTGGAGTGTGGGGGGCTATGGCTACACCTTC. Translating it yields CAWSVGGYGYTF.

The chain recombines TRBV9 with TRBJ2-3; 10 bases line up with TRBD2. This CDR3 comprises 18 residues. The germline CDR1 and CDR2 sequences are SGDLS and YYNGEE. The J segment lost 0 bases and the V segment lost 0 bases, leaving 7 bases of the junction unmatched. CDR3: CASSVGLAGVGSTDTQYF. CDR3 nucleotides: TGTGCCAGCAGCGTAGGGCTAGCGGGAGTTGGGAGCACAGATACGCAGTATTTT.

The chain joins TRBV6-5 to TRBJ2-3; 8 bases align to TRBD1. The CDR3 runs to 15 residues. V dropped 6 bases and J dropped 2; count of bases not matched to a gene: 7. Germline CDR1 MNHEY, CDR2 SVGAGI. CDR3 region: CASSSPGGPTDTQYF. The CDR3 DNA reads TGTGCCAGCAGCTCCCCAGGGGGCCCCACAGATACGCAGTATTTT.

The CDR3 loop reads CASRSRTSGFTGELFF. CDR3 bases: TGTGCAAGTCGCTCCCGGACTAGCGGGTTCACCGGGGAGCTGTTTTTT. J is TRBJ2-2 and V is TRBV12-2; TRBD2, the D gene given by the table, was not confirmed from the DNA. TRBV12-2 is reported as a pseudogene. The CDR3 consists of 16 residues.

V gene TRBV5-1 combines with J gene TRBJ2-5, with 7 bases lining up with TRBD2. J lost 4 bases, V lost 4 bases, and 10 bases had no gene match. This CDR3 has 15 residues. Germline-derived CDR1 and CDR2 are SGHRS and YFSETQ. The CDR3 here is CASSSGAGARETQYF. CDR3 nucleotide sequence: TGCGCCAGCAGCAGCGGGGCCGGGGCGCGAGAGACCCAGTACTTC.

The chain carries TRBV15 and TRBJ1-4, with D possibly matching TRBD1 (5 bases). The CDR3 is 15 amino acids. Germline CDR1 reads LNHNV; CDR2 reads YYDKDF (reference sequence). Deletions cut 0 bases from V and 6 bases from J, with 11 bases between. CDR3 nucleotides: TGTGCCACCAGCAGAGAAGGGGTCTTTGATGAAAAACTGTTTTTT. It yields the protein CATSREGVFDEKLFF.

This sequence joins TRBV2 and TRBJ1-5; D may be TRBD1 (5 bases). The CDR3 totals 15 residues. The V gene's germline CDR1 is SNHLY and CDR2 FYNNEI. V lost 3 bases to trimming and J lost 1 base, with 10 bases between them. CDR3 bases: TGTGCCAGCAGTGAGACGCGACAGAGCAATCAGCCCCAGCATTTT. It codes for CASSETRQSNQPQHF.

The rearrangement uses TRBV10-3 and TRBJ2-2, with D tentatively TRBD1 (5 bases). Per the germline V gene, CDR1 is ENHRY and CDR2 is SYGVKD. Trimming took 3 bases from V and 5 from J, leaving 10 bases between them. CDR3 length: 14 residues. CDR3: CAISDPTATGELFF. CDR3 bases: TGTGCCATCAGTGATCCGACAGCTACCGGGGAGCTGTTTTTT.

V gene TRBV7-9 combines with J gene TRBJ1-4; no reliable D call. The CDR3 totals 14 residues. The germline V and J ends were trimmed by 1 base and 7 bases, with 10 bases remaining between them. Germline CDR1 reads SEHNR; CDR2 reads FQNEAQ (reference sequence). The CDR3 spells CASSLGTGVEKLFF. The CDR3 nucleotides read TGTGCCAGCAGCTTAGGAACGGGAGTTGAAAAACTGTTTTTT.

This chain connects TRBV5-1 to TRBJ1-1, with D unclear. Germline lookup yields CDR1 SGHRS and CDR2 YFSETQ. This CDR3 contains 14 residues. The V end lost 5 bases, the J end lost 2 bases, and 13 bases lay between the germline ends. The CDR3 bases are TGCGCCAGCAGTTTTGATACACGTAACACTGAAGCTTTCTTT. Its protein is CASSFDTRNTEAFF.

This chain joins TRBV19 and TRBJ1-1; TRBD1 matches 7 bases. This CDR3 region has 17 residues. The trim removed 0 bases at V and 6 bases at J, leaving 13 bases unmatched. Germline lookup yields CDR1 LNHDA and CDR2 SQIVND (reference sequence). The DNA of the CDR3 is TGTGCCAGTAGTATAGATATCACGGCAGGGGGGAGGTCTGAAGCTTTCTTT. Translating gives CASSIDITAGGRSEAFF.

This clone was seen once. V and J are TRBV14 and TRBJ1-2; D ambiguous. CDR1 and CDR2 (germline): SGHDN, FVKESK. The CDR3 contains 14 residues. Trimming removed 2 bases from V and 3 bases from J, with 10 bases in between. The DNA for the CDR3 is TGTGCCAGCAGCCAATCGACTACTTACTATGGCTACACCTTC. This gives the protein CASSQSTTYYGYTF.

This clone was counted once. This rearrangement joins TRBV9 to TRBJ2-5; 7 nucleotides line up with TRBD2. V dropped 0 bases and J dropped 1; count of bases not matched to a gene: 9. Germline V gene lookup returns CDR1 SGDLS and CDR2 YYNGEE. The CDR3 spans 17 residues. Written as DNA, the CDR3 is TGTGCCAGCAGCGTAGGTACGGGCGGGAGTGTCCAAGAGACCCAGTACTTC. As protein: CASSVGTGGSVQETQYF.

The J gene is TRBJ1-1, the V gene TRBV10-3, with D perhaps TRBD1 (5 bases). The CDR3 loop spans 14 amino acids. CDR1 is ENHRY and CDR2 is SYGVKD in the germline V gene. V lost 6 bases, J lost 5 bases, and 16 bases lay in between. The CDR3 coding sequence is TGTGCCATCAGCTCGGGGACTGAAGGTACTGAAGCTTTCTTT. This translates into CAISSGTEGTEAFF.

The rearrangement links TRBV5-4 to TRBJ1-3; D not certain. The CDR3 runs 15 residues. Germline assignment: CDR1 SGHNT and CDR2 YYREEE (reference sequence). V lost 4 bases to trimming and J lost 1 base, with 12 bases between them. The CDR3 DNA reads TGTGCCAGCAGCCTTGGCCGGGGTTCTGGAAACACCATATATTTT. It is translated as CASSLGRGSGNTIYF. Drawing the rest from reference TRBV5-4 and TRBJ1-3, the complete variable domain is ETGVTQSPTHLIKTRGQQVTLRCSSQSGHNTVSWYQQALGQGPQFIFQYYREEENGRGNFPPRFSGLQFPNYSSELNVNALELDDSALYLCASSLGRGSGNTIYFGEGSWLTVV.

The chain recombines TRBV10-3 with TRBJ1-2; D not certain. The CDR3 has 13 residues. Trimming cost V 5 bases and J 5 bases, with 12 bases left between them. From germline, CDR1 is ENHRY and CDR2 SYGVKD. CDR3: CAISFSVFYGYTF. The CDR3 DNA is TGTGCCATCAGTTTTTCAGTCTTTTATGGCTACACCTTC.

The rearrangement links TRBV6-6 to TRBJ2-5, with D perhaps TRBD2 (6 bases). Deletions cut 2 bases from V and 7 bases from J, with 17 bases between. The CDR3 spans 15 residues. Germline V gives CDR1 MNHNY, CDR2 SVGAGI (reference sequence). CDR3 residues: CASSYPETIAATQYF. The DNA of the CDR3 is TGTGCCAGCAGTTACCCGGAAACAATAGCGGCGACCCAGTACTTC.

This chain joins TRBV19 and TRBJ1-1; D is possibly TRBD1 (5 bases). The V end was cut by 0 bases, the J end by 7 bases, with 6 bases between. Germline CDR1 LNHDA, CDR2 SQIVND (reference sequence). The CDR3 has 12 amino acids. The CDR3 coding sequence is TGTGCCAGTAGTATAGACACAGGTGAAGCTTTCTTT. It is translated as CASSIDTGEAFF.

This clone appeared a few times. The V gene is TRBV30, the J gene TRBJ2-5; D possibly matches TRBD1 or TRBD2 (6 bases each). V was trimmed by 3 bases and J by 4 bases, leaving 18 bases between them. CDR3 length equals 15 residues. Germline CDR1 reads GTSNPN; CDR2 reads SVGIG (reference sequence). CDR3 nucleotide sequence: TGTGCCTGGAGCGTGCTCCGGGGGCTTGGAGAGACCCAGTACTTC. This gives the protein CAWSVLRGLGETQYF.

The chain is built from TRBV19 and TRBJ2-1, with 12 bases aligning to TRBD1. There are 14 residues in the CDR3. The germline CDR1 and CDR2 sequences are LNHDA and SQIVND (reference sequence). After removal of 7 bases from V and 9 bases from J, the junction contained 7 bases not matched to a gene. For the CDR3, the DNA is TGTGCCAGTAAAGAGGGACAGGGGGCAGGTGAGCAGTTCTTC. Residues: CASKEGQGAGEQFF.

This chain connects TRBV7-9 to TRBJ2-2; a possible D gene is TRBD2 (6 bases). The CDR3 extends over 16 amino acids. The germline CDR1 and CDR2 sequences are SEHNR and FQNEAQ (reference sequence). The V end was cut by 2 bases, the J end by 1 base, with 11 bases between. Here the CDR3 reads CASSLLSGLNTGELFF. In nucleotides, the CDR3 is TGTGCCAGCAGCTTACTATCGGGACTGAACACCGGGGAGCTGTTTTTT.

This clone showed up just once. J is TRBJ2-7 and V is TRBV30; TRBD1 is a possible D gene (6 bases). CDR1 and CDR2 from the germline V gene are GTSNPN and SVGIG (reference sequence). CDR3 length equals 12 residues. The V gene lost 0 bases and the J gene lost 10 bases, with 13 bases spanning the gap. CDR3 protein: CAWSVSGVGQYF. CDR3 DNA: TGTGCCTGGAGTGTATCAGGGGTTGGACAGTACTTC.

The chain is built from TRBV5-1 and TRBJ2-1, with no clear D. Trimming stripped 4 bases from V and 5 bases from J, with 16 bases between. The germline V gene encodes CDR1 SGHRS and CDR2 YFSETQ. The CDR3 length is 15 residues. The CDR3: CASSMGSGPNNEQFF. The CDR3 nucleotides read TGCGCCAGCAGCATGGGATCCGGGCCGAACAATGAGCAGTTCTTC. Combining the CDR3 with reference TRBV5-1 and TRBJ2-1 gives the whole variable domain KAGVTQTPRYLIKTRGQQVTLSCSPISGHRSVSWYQQTPGQGLQFLFEYFSETQRNKGNFPGRFSGRQFSNSRSEMNVSTLELGDSALYLCASSMGSGPNNEQFFGPGTRLTVL.